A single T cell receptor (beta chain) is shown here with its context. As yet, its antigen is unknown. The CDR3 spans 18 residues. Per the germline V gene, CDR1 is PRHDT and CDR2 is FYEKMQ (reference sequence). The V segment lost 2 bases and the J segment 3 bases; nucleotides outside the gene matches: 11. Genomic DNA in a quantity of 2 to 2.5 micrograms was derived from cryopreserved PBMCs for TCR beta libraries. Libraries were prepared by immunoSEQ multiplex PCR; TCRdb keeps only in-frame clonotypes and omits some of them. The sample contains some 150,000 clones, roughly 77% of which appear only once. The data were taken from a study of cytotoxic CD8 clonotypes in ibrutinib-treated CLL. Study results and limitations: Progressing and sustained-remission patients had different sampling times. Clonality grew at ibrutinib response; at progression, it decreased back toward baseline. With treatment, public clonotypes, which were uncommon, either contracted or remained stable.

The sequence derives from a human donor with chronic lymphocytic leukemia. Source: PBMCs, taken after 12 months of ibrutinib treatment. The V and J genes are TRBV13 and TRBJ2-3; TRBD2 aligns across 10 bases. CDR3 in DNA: TGTGCCAGCAGCTTAAGTCGTGCTAGCGGGAGTGGGACAGATACGCAGTATTTT. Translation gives CASSLSRASGSGTDTQYF.